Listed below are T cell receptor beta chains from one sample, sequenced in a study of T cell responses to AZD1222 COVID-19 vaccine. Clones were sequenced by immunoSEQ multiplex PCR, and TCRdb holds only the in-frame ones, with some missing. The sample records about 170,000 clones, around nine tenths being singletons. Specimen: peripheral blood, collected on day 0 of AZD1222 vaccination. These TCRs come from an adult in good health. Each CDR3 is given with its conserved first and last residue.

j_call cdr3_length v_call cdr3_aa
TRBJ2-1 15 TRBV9 CASSVGGPSYNEQFF
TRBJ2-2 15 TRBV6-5 CASFDRGRGAGELFF
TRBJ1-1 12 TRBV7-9 CASSFGEGEERF
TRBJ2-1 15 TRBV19 CASSIDRAGTNEQFF
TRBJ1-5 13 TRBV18 CASSQGRDQPQHF
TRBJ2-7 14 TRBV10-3 CAITSTGGSYEQYF
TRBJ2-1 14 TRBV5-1 CASSSTTGNNEQFF
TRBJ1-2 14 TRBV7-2 CASSFHDRGYGYTF
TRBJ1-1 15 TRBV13 CASSLGGHQNTEAFF
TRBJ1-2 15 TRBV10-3 CAIKIARDRDDGYTF
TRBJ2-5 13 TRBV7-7 CASSPDRGETQYF
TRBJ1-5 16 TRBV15 CATSGGFTGSNQPQHF
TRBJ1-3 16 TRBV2 CASPPEADRSGNTIYF